The clone carrying this TCR beta chain was observed once. The length of the CDR3 is 14 residues. Germline V gene data show CDR1 as MGHRA and CDR2 as YSYEKL. Trimming took 5 bases from V and 5 from J; bases not matched to a gene: 7. Profiling relied on immunoSEQ multiplex PCR, and the TCRdb table lists in-frame clones only, not all of them. In the table there are about 75,000 clones, around 91% of which are singletons. This sample is drawn from a study of technical replicates of blood from a few donors. The rearrangement uses TRBV4-1 and TRBJ1-1; TRBD1 agrees at 8 bases. This receptor was taken from a human donor in good health. Some clones in this sample may be carry-over from other donors' samples. The sequencing input was T cells isolated from PBMCs. CDR3 protein: CASSSWTGSTEAFF. Written as DNA, the CDR3 is TGCGCCAGCAGCTCCTGGACAGGGTCGACTGAAGCTTTCTTT.